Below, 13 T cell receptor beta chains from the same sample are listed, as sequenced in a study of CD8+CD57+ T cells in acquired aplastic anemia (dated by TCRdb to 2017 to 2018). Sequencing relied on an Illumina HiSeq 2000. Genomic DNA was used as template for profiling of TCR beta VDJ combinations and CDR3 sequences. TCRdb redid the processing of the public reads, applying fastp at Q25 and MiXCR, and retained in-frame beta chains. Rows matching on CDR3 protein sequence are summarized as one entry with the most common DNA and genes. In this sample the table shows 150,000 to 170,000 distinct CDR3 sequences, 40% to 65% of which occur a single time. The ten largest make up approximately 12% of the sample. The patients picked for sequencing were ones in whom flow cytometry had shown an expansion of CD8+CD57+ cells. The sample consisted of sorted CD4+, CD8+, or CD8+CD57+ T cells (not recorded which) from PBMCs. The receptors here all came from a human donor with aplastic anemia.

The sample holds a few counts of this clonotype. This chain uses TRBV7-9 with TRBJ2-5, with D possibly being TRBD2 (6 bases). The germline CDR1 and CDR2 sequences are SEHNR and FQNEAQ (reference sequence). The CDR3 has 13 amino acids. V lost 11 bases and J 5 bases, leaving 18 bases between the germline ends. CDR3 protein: CAAGLGGNETQYF. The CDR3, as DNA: TGTGCCGCCGGGTTGGGGGGAAATGAGACCCAGTACTTC. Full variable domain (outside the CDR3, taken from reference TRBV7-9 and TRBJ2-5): DTGVSQNPRHKITKRGQNVTFRCDPISEHNRLYWYRQTLGQGPEFLTYFQNEAQLEKSRLLSDRFSAERPKGSFSTLEIQRTEQGDSAMYLCAAGLGGNETQYFGPGTRLLVL.

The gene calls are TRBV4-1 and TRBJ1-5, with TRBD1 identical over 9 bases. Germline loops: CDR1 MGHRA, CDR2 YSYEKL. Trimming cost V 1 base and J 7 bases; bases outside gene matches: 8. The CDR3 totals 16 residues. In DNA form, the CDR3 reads TGCGCCAGCAGCCAAGGGAGGGGACAGGGAGGACAGCCCCAGCATTTT. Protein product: CASSQGRGQGGQPQHF.

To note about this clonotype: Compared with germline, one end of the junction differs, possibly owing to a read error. CDR3 loop: CANSYPPAGELFF. The CDR3 DNA reads as TGTGCCAACAGTTACCCCCCGGCCGGGGAGCTGTTTTTT. V gene TRBV6-5 combines with J gene TRBJ2-2; D is unresolved. The CDR3 sequence is 13 residues long. Germline CDR1 and CDR2: MNHEY and SVGAGI.

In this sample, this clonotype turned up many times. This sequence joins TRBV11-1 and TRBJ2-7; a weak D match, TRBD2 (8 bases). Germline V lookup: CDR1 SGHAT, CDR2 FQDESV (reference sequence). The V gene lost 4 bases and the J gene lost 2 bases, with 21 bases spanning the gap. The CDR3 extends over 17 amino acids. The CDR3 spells CASSSRGGDSRPYEQYF. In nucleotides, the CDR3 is TGTGCCAGCAGCTCCCGGGGGGGGGACAGTCGACCCTACGAGCAGTACTTC.

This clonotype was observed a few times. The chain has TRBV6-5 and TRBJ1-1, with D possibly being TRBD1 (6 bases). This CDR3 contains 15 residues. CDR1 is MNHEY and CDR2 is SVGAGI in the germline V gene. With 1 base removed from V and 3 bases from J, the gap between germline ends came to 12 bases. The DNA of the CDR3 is TGTGCCAGCAGTTACTTGGGGGGGGCGGACACTGAAGCTTTCTTT. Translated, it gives CASSYLGGADTEAFF.

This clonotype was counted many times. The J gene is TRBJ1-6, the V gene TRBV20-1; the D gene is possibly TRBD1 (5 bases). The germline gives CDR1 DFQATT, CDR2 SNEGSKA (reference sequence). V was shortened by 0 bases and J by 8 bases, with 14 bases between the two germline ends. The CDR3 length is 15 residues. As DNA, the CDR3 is TGCAGTGCTAGAGATTTTGGGGCTGCGGATTCACCCCTCCACTTT. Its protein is CSARDFGAADSPLHF.

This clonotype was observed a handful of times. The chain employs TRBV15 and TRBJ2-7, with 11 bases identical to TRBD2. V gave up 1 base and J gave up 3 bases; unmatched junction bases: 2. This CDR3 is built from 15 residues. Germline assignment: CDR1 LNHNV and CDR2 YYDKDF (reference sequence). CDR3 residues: CATSRVTSGDYEQYF. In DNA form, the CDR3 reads TGTGCCACCAGCAGAGTGACTAGCGGGGACTACGAGCAGTACTTC.

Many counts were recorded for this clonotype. The CDR3 is CASSLAFEGQGATEQYF. The CDR3 DNA reads TGTGCCAGCAGCTTAGCATTTGAGGGACAGGGGGCAACCGAGCAGTACTTC. V is TRBV7-9 and J is TRBJ2-7, with TRBD1 matching over 12 bases. The junction had 9 bases not matched to a gene; V was cut back by 0 bases and J by 6 bases. Germline V gives CDR1 SEHNR, CDR2 FQNEAQ (reference sequence). The CDR3 consists of 17 residues.

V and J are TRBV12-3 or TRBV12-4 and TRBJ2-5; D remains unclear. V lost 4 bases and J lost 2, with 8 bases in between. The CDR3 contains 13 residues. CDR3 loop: CASSYYKQETQYF. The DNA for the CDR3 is TGTGCCAGCAGTTATTACAAACAAGAGACCCAGTACTTC.

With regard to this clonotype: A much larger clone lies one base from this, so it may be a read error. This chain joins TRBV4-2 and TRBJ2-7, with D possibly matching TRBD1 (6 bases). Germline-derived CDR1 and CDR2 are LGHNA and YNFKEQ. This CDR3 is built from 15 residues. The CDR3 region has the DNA TGTGCCAGCAACCAAGAAACAGGGCTCTCCTACGAGCAGTACTTC. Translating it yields CASNQETGLSYEQYF.

The CDR3 sequence is CASSIATGGGEQYF. The CDR3 coding sequence is TGTGCCAGTAGTATAGCGACAGGGGGAGGGGAGCAGTACTTC. The chain has TRBV19 and TRBJ2-7; TRBD1 matches at 9 bases. The CDR3 totals 14 residues. Germline assignment: CDR1 LNHDA and CDR2 SQIVND (reference sequence). J gave up 7 bases and V 1 base, and 5 bases lay outside the gene matches.

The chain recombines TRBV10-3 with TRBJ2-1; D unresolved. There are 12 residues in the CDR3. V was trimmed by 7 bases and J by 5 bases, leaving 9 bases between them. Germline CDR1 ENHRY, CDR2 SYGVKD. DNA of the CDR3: TGTGCCATCATGGGTAGGGACAATGAGCAGTTCTTC. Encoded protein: CAIMGRDNEQFF.

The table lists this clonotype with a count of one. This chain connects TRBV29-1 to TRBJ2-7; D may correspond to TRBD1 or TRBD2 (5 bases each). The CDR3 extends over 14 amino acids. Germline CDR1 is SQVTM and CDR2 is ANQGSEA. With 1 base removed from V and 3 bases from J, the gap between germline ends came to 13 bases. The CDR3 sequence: CSVEGSGTYYEQYF. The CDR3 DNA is TGCAGCGTTGAAGGCTCCGGGACCTACTACGAGCAGTACTTC.